One sample yielded the 17 T cell receptor beta chains listed below, sequenced in a study of blood T cell repertoires in COVID-19. Assay used: immunoSEQ multiplex PCR; TCRdb lists only in-frame clones, some missing. The data hold tens of thousands of clones, with 75% to 85% observed a single time. Material for sequencing was peripheral blood. The origin of the receptors is a man aged 35-49 years with acute or convalescent COVID-19.

This sequence joins TRBV7-8 and TRBJ1-3; 9 bases fit TRBD1. V gave up 0 bases and J gave up 4 bases; unmatched junction bases: 10. The CDR3 is 18 amino acids. Germline-derived CDR1 and CDR2 are SGHVS and FQNEAQ. The CDR3, as DNA: TGTGCCAGCAGCTTAGCCGGGGACAGGGAGTTTTCCGGAAACACCATATATTTT. It yields the protein CASSLAGDREFSGNTIYF.

This chain joins TRBV24-1 and TRBJ1-2; TRBD1 matches 9 bases. In germline, CDR1 is KGHDR, CDR2 SFDVKD. The CDR3 has 16 residues. J was trimmed by 3 bases and V by 4 bases; bases with no gene match: 8. The CDR3 bases are TGTGCCACCAGTGACAAAGAGAGGACAGGGGACTATGGCTACACCTTC. Translating it yields CATSDKERTGDYGYTF.

The CDR3: CASSPDRGQFGYTF. CDR3 DNA: TGTGCCAGCAGCCCGGACAGGGGGCAGTTTGGCTACACCTTC. The chain employs TRBV5-6 and TRBJ1-2; 11 nucleotides match TRBD1. Germline lookup yields CDR1 SGHDT and CDR2 YYEEEE. The CDR3 covers 14 residues. V shed 4 bases and J 7 bases; nucleotides not matched to a gene: 6.

The J gene is TRBJ2-5, the V gene TRBV4-1; TRBD1 aligns across 9 bases. Trimming removed 1 base from V and 2 bases from J; junction bases left unmatched: 5. This CDR3 comprises 16 residues. Per germline, CDR1 MGHRA and CDR2 YSYEKL. The CDR3 here is CASSQVRTGEQETQYF. The CDR3 nucleotides are TGCGCCAGCAGCCAAGTCCGGACAGGGGAGCAAGAGACCCAGTACTTC.

The rearrangement uses TRBV11-2 and TRBJ1-1; a weak D match, TRBD1 (5 bases). The germline CDR1 and CDR2 sequences are SGHAT and FQNNGV. Between the trimmed V and J ends, which lost 8 bases and 0 bases, there was a span of 13 bases. This CDR3 has 14 amino acids. For the CDR3, the DNA is TGTGCCAGCTATGAGACAGCCATGAACACTGAAGCTTTCTTT. Amino acids: CASYETAMNTEAFF.

This rearrangement joins TRBV9 to TRBJ1-6, with 9 nucleotides matching TRBD1. Germline loops: CDR1 SGDLS, CDR2 YYNGEE. The junction had 4 bases not matched to a gene; V was cut back by 4 bases and J by 8 bases. The CDR3 has 14 residues. CDR3 amino acids: CASSLQGAYSPLHF. In DNA, the CDR3 is TGTGCCAGCAGCCTACAGGGGGCATATTCACCCCTCCACTTT.

The V gene is TRBV5-1, the J gene TRBJ2-5; TRBD2 is a possible D gene (5 bases). V was clipped by 2 bases and J by 1 base, with 15 bases between them. In germline, CDR1 is SGHRS, CDR2 YFSETQ. CDR3 length: 16 amino acids. Here the CDR3 reads CASSFDPWRIQETQYF. CDR3 nucleotides: TGCGCCAGCAGCTTCGACCCCTGGAGGATCCAAGAGACCCAGTACTTC. Complete variable domain (other parts from reference TRBV5-1 and TRBJ2-5): KAGVTQTPRYLIKTRGQQVTLSCSPISGHRSVSWYQQTPGQGLQFLFEYFSETQRNKGNFPGRFSGRQFSNSRSEMNVSTLELGDSALYLCASSFDPWRIQETQYFGPGTRLLVL.

CDR3 protein: CASSPGLAAYEQYF. CDR3 coding DNA: TGTGCCAGCAGCCCCGGACTAGCGGCCTACGAGCAGTACTTC. The chain combines TRBV3-1 (or the pseudogene TRBV3-2) with TRBJ2-7; 10 bases map to TRBD2. The CDR3 has 14 amino acids. CDR1 and CDR2 (germline): LGHDT, YNNKEL (reference sequence). After removal of 4 bases from V and 2 bases from J, the junction contained 2 bases not matched to a gene.

The V and J genes are TRBV5-5 and TRBJ1-5; tentative D call: TRBD1 (6 bases). The CDR3 has 15 residues. Per the germline V gene, CDR1 is SGHKS and CDR2 is YYEKEE (reference sequence). Trimming removed 2 bases at V and 1 base at J, with 10 bases between. In nucleotides, the CDR3 is TGTGCCAGCAGCTTAACAGGGACCAGCAATCAGCCCCAGCATTTT. Translation: CASSLTGTSNQPQHF.

The chain employs TRBV6-5 and TRBJ2-7; a weak D match, TRBD2 (5 bases). V lost 5 bases, J lost 1 base, and 15 bases lay in between. The germline V gene encodes CDR1 MNHEY and CDR2 SVGAGI. The CDR3 spans 15 residues. Here the CDR3 reads CASSTGFGGSYEQYF. CDR3 coding DNA: TGTGCCAGCAGTACCGGTTTCGGCGGGTCCTACGAGCAGTACTTC.

This clone has at least ten counts. V is TRBV5-1 and J is TRBJ1-2; 10 nucleotides match TRBD1. The CDR3 has 15 residues. The germline V gene encodes CDR1 SGHRS and CDR2 YFSETQ. Trimming cost V 3 bases and J 2 bases; bases outside gene matches: 4. In DNA form, the CDR3 reads TGCGCCAGCAGCTCGGGACAGGGGACCAACTATGGCTACACCTTC. Translating gives CASSSGQGTNYGYTF.

The chain links TRBV10-1 to TRBJ2-3, with a possible D match to TRBD2 (5 bases). The germline V and J ends were trimmed by 6 bases and 2 bases, with 9 bases remaining between them. CDR3 length: 13 amino acids. Germline V gives CDR1 WNHNN, CDR2 SYGVQD (reference sequence). CDR3 amino acids: CASRGGNTDTQYF. DNA of the CDR3: TGCGCCAGCAGAGGAGGTAACACAGATACGCAGTATTTT.

The J gene is TRBJ2-2, the V gene TRBV19, with TRBD1 matching 9 bases. V lost 4 bases, J lost 3 bases, and 3 bases stayed unmatched. The CDR3 sequence is 15 residues long. CDR1 is LNHDA and CDR2 is SQIVND in the germline V gene (reference sequence). DNA for the CDR3: TGTGCCAGTAGTAGGGGACAGGGCGACACCGGGGAGCTGTTTTTT. Protein: CASSRGQGDTGELFF.

This sequence joins TRBV6-5 and TRBJ1-5, with D possibly being TRBD1 (6 bases). Germline V gene data show CDR1 as MNHEY and CDR2 as SVGAGI. Trimming stripped 8 bases from V and 0 bases from J, with 8 bases between. This CDR3 comprises 13 residues. The CDR3 coding sequence is TGTGCCAGCGGGACACATAGCAATCAGCCCCAGCATTTT. It specifies CASGTHSNQPQHF.

In its sample, this clone was seen a few times. The V call is TRBV6-5, the J call TRBJ1-1; 9 nucleotides agree with TRBD1. CDR3 size: 14 residues. Germline V CDR1 and CDR2: MNHEY, SVGAGI. The V and J ends lost 2 bases and 11 bases, in that order; junction bases with no gene match: 9. The CDR3 nucleotides are TGTGCCAGCAGTTACGCCTGGACAGGGGAAAAGGCTTTCTTT. Its protein is CASSYAWTGEKAFF.

CDR3 sequence reads: CASSLVLTGGSYEQYF. CDR3 coding DNA: TGTGCCAGCAGCTTAGTGTTGACGGGGGGCTCCTACGAGCAGTACTTC. The genes are TRBV7-9 and TRBJ2-7; 7 positions agree with TRBD2. The CDR3 totals 16 residues. Germline CDR1 SEHNR, CDR2 FQNEAQ (reference sequence). Trimming at V came to 1 base and at J to 0 bases, leaving 6 bases not matched to a gene. Based on the CDR3 plus reference TRBV7-9 and TRBJ2-7, the full variable domain is DTGVSQNPRHKITKRGQNVTFRCDPISEHNRLYWYRQTLGQGPEFLTYFQNEAQLEKSRLLSDRFSAERPKGSFSTLEIQRTEQGDSAMYLCASSLVLTGGSYEQYFGPGTRLTVT.

This clone has more than one count but fewer than ten. One end of the junction does not line up with germline, which may come from a read error. The chain employs TRBV2 and TRBJ1-1, with TRBD1 matching 9 bases. CDR1 is SNHLY, CDR2 FYNNEI, per germline. This CDR3 contains 14 residues. CDR3 amino acids: CASNRGQGNSEAFF. The CDR3 nucleotides read TGTGCCAGCAATAGAGGACAGGGGAACTCTGAAGCTTTCTTT.